This TCR beta chain originates from a study of PD-L1 blockade in urothelial cancer. For the study at large: Patients' atezolizumab regimen, 1,200 mg intravenously every 3 weeks, began around 2014.

Time point described: pretreatment peripheral blood. From germline, CDR1 is MRHNA and CDR2 SNTAGT. The CDR3 has 15 residues. Trimming took 5 bases from V and 5 from J; bases not matched to a gene: 8. Repertoires were generated with immunoSEQ multiplex PCR, while TCRdb's copy carries only in-frame clones and drops some. The data show about 50,000 clones, under 90% seen once. This receptor was obtained from a man between 65 and 85 years old with urothelial cancer. The chain is built from TRBV6-4 and TRBJ2-1; TRBD1 aligns across 8 bases. The sample in question was PBMCs, obtained around atezolizumab (anti-PD-L1) treatment. The DNA of the CDR3 is TGTGCCAGCAGTAAGGACAGGGCCATCCACAATGAGCAGTTCTTC. It yields the protein CASSKDRAIHNEQFF.